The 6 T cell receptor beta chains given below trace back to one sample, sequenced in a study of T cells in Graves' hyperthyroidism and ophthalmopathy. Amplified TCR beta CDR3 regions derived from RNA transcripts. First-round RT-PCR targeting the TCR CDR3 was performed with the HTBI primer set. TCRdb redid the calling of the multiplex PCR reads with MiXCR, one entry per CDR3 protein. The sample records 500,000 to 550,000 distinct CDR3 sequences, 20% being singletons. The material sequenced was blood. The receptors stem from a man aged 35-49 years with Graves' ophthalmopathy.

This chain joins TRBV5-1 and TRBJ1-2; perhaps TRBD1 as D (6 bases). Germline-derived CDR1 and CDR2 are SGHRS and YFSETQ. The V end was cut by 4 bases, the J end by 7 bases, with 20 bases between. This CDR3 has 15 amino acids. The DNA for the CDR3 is TGCGCCAGCAGCCCCGGACAGTTTTCGGAGGTTGGCTACACCTTC. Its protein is CASSPGQFSEVGYTF.

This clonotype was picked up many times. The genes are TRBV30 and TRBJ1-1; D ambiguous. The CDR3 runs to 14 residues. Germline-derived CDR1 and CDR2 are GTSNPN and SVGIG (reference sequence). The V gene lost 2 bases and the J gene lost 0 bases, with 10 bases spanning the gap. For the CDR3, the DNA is TGTGCCTGGAGTTTTGGCAGCATGAACACTGAAGCTTTCTTT. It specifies CAWSFGSMNTEAFF.

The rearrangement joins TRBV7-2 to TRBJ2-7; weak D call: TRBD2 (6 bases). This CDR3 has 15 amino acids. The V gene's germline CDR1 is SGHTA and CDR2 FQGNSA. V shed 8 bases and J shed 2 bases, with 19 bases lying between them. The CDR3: CASSPLAGLPYEQYF. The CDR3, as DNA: TGTGCCAGCTCACCGCTTGCGGGACTCCCCTACGAGCAGTACTTC.

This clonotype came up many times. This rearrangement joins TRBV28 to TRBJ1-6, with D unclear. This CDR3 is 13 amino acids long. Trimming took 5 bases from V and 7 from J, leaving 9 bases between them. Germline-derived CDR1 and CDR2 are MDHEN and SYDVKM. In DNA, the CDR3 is TGTGCCAGCAGTCCTCCTGGAAATTCACCCCTCCACTTT. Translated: CASSPPGNSPLHF.

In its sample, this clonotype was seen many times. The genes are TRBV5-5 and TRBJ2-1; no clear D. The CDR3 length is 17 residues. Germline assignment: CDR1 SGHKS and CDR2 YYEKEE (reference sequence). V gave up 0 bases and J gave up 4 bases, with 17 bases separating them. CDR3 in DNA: TGTGCCAGCAGCTTGGGCGCGGTGTGGCTTGCGTACAATGAGCAGTTCTTC. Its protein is CASSLGAVWLAYNEQFF. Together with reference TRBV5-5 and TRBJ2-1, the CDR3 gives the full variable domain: DAGVTQSPTHLIKTRGQQVTLRCSPISGHKSVSWYQQVLGQGPQFIFQYYEKEERGRGNFPDRFSARQFPNYSSELNVNALLLGDSALYLCASSLGAVWLAYNEQFFGPGTRLTVL.

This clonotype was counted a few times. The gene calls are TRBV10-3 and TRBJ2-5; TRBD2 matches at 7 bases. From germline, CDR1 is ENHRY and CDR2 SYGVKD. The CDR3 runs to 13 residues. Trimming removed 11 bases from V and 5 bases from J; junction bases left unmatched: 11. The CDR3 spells CAVRSGMVETQYF. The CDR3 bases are TGTGCCGTCCGGAGCGGGATGGTTGAGACCCAGTACTTC.